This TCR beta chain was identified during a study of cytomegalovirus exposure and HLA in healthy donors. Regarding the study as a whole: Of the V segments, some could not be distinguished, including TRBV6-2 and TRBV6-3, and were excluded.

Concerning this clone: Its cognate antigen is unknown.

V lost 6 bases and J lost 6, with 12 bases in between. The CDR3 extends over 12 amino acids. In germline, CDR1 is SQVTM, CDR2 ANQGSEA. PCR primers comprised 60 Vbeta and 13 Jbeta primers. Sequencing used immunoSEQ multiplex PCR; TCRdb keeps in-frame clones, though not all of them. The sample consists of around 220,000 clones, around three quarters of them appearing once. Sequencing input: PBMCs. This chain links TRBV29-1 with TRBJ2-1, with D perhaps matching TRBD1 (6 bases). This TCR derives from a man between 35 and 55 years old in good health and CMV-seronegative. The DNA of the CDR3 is TGCAGCGTCAGGACAGAAAGCAATGAGCAGTTCTTC. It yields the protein CSVRTESNEQFF.